This T cell receptor (beta chain) is drawn from a study of cytomegalovirus exposure and HLA in healthy donors. Study-wide context: Some 91 million unique TCRs from HLA-typed donors were held in an early release of data.

Trimming removed 1 base from V and 2 bases from J, with 12 bases in between. The germline V gene encodes CDR1 LGHNA and CDR2 YSLEER. The CDR3 runs 15 residues. 13 Jbeta primers and 60 Vbeta primers were used for the PCR. Method: immunoSEQ multiplex PCR; TCRdb's copy keeps in-frame clones and lacks some. The sample table sets out 56,000 or so clones. A note on this clone: The antigen is not known.

Study-wide findings and caveats: The authors assumed roughly uniform sequencing depth across donors for presence/absence analyses.

Each donor was healthy, and each was a bone marrow donor. The rearrangement links TRBV4-3 to TRBJ2-7, with D hard to call. The TCR sequence derives from a female donor in good health and CMV-seronegative. The specimen sequenced was PBMCs. CDR3 sequence: CASSQVHSGTYEQYF. In DNA, the CDR3 is TGCGCCAGCAGCCAAGTTCATTCAGGTACCTACGAGCAGTACTTC.